The T cell receptor (beta chain) under discussion was sequenced for a study of shared clonotypes between healthy human individuals. Repertoires were generated with immunoSEQ multiplex PCR, while TCRdb's copy carries only in-frame clones and drops some. This table has approximately 2.4 million clones, about 94% appearing once. The CDR3 covers 11 residues. Germline values: CDR1 MNHEY, CDR2 SVGAGI. Trimming pared 5 bases from V and 4 bases from J, leaving 5 bases between. Sequenced: naive CD4+ T cells sorted from blood. Regarding subset: CD45RA+ positively selected. The chain employs TRBV6-5 and TRBJ2-5; D is unclear. The sequence derives from a man between 18 and 29 years old in good health. The CDR3 nucleotides are TGTGCCAGCAGTAACAGAGAGACCCAGTACTTC. It specifies CASSNRETQYF.